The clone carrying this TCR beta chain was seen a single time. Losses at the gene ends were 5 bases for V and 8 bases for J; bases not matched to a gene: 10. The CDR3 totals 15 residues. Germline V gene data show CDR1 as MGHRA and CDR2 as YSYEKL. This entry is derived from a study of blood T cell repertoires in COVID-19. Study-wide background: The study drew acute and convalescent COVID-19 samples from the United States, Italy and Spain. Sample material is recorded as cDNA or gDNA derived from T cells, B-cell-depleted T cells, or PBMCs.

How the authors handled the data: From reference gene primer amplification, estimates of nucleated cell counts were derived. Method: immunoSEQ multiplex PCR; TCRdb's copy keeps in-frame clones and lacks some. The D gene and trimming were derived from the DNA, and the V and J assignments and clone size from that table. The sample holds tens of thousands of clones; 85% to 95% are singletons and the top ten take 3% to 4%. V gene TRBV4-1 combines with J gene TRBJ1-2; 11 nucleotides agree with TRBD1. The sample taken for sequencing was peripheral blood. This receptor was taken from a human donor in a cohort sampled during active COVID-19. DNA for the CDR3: TGCGCCAGCAGCTCCCCGGGACAGGGGGAGGGGGGCTACACCTTC. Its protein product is CASSSPGQGEGGYTF.